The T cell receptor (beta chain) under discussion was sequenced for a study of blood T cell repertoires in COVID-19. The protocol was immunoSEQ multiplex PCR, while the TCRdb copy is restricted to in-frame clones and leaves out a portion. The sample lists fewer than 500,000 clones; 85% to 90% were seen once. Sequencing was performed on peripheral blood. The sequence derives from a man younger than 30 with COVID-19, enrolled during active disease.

The CDR3 loop is CASGRGTGSYEQYF. In nucleotides, the CDR3 is TGTGCTAGTGGTCGCGGGACAGGGTCCTACGAGCAGTACTTC. This chain links TRBV12-5 with TRBJ2-7, with 9 bases aligning to TRBD1. Germline assignment: CDR1 LGHNT and CDR2 FRNRAP. Trimming removed 5 bases from V and 1 base from J; junction bases left unmatched: 3. The CDR3 runs to 14 residues. Using reference TRBV12-5 and TRBJ2-7 for the parts outside the CDR3, the full variable domain is DARVTQTPRHKVTEMGQEVTMRCQPILGHNTVFWYRQTMMQGLELLAYFRNRAPLDDSGMPKDRFSAEMPDATLATLKIQPSEPRDSAVYFCASGRGTGSYEQYFGPGTRLTVT.